Listed here are 22 T cell receptor beta chains from one sample, sequenced in a study of Ad26.COV2.S vaccination and SARS-CoV-2 variants. Generated by immunoSEQ multiplex PCR, the TCRdb table keeps only in-frame clones and is missing some. The table has 300,000 to 400,000 clones, approximately 90% seen once. Treatment of the sample: some 20 received Ad26.COV2.S at low or high dose, single or two shots; about 5 received placebo; per-sample allocation not given. Each sample was drawn 63 days after the first injection (of vaccine or placebo). Sample: peripheral blood, taken in a trial of Ad26.COV2.S vaccine versus placebo. Receptor source: a person between 18 and 65 years old who received the Ad26.COV2.S COVID-19 vaccine or a placebo.

This chain uses TRBV11-2 with TRBJ2-5; 14 positions match TRBD2. This CDR3 has 17 amino acids. Germline V CDR1 and CDR2: SGHAT, FQNNGV. V trimming: 3 bases; J trimming: 4 bases; junction bases outside the gene matches: 7. CDR3 region: CASSLTSGGAMGETQYF. The CDR3 DNA reads TGTGCCAGCAGCTTGACTAGCGGGGGGGCCATGGGAGAGACCCAGTACTTC. Full variable domain (rest looked up from reference TRBV11-2 and TRBJ2-5): EAGVAQSPRYKIIEKRQSVAFWCNPISGHATLYWYQQILGQGPKLLIQFQNNGVVDDSQLPKDRFSAERLKGVDSTLKIQPAKLEDSAVYLCASSLTSGGAMGETQYFGPGTRLLVL.

The CDR3 spells CASRPGGGTNYGYTF. For the CDR3, the DNA is TGTGCCAGCAGGCCAGGGGGCGGAACTAACTATGGCTACACCTTC. V gene TRBV2 combines with J gene TRBJ1-2, with 8 nucleotides matching TRBD1. The V segment lost 6 bases and the J segment 0 bases; nucleotides outside the gene matches: 6. Looked up from germline, CDR1 is SNHLY and CDR2 is FYNNEI. This CDR3 region has 15 residues.

CDR3 coding DNA: TGTGCCAGCAGCTTCTGGGCCGGGGAGCTGTTTTTT. Its translation is CASSFWAGELFF. V and J are TRBV5-6 and TRBJ2-2; no reliable D call. CDR1 and CDR2 (germline): SGHDT, YYEEEE. The ends were cut back, 2 bases at V and 6 bases at J, with 5 bases in the middle. CDR3 length: 12 amino acids.

This clone came up once. Here the CDR3 DNA reads TGTGCCAGCAGCTTTCAGGGATACCTCTACGAGCAGTACTTC. This sequence encodes CASSFQGYLYEQYF. The chain recombines TRBV28 with TRBJ2-7, with TRBD1 as a possible D gene (5 bases). Trimming removed 6 bases at V and 3 bases at J, with 15 bases between. Germline values: CDR1 MDHEN, CDR2 SYDVKM. CDR3 length: 14 residues.

This sequence joins TRBV6-4 and TRBJ1-5; TRBD1 agrees at 11 bases. Germline CDR1 reads MRHNA; CDR2 reads SNTAGT. The J segment lost 7 bases and the V segment lost 5 bases, leaving 10 bases of the junction unmatched. The CDR3 has 16 amino acids. As DNA, the CDR3 is TGTGCCAGCAGTCAGCTCGGACAGGGGGCCGACCAGCCCCAGCATTTT. Its translation is CASSQLGQGADQPQHF.

The chain links TRBV14 to TRBJ1-1; D remains ambiguous. The germline CDR1 and CDR2 sequences are SGHDN and FVKESK. V lost 0 bases and J 1 base, leaving 12 bases between the germline ends. The CDR3 extends over 16 amino acids. The chain's CDR3 is CASSQEWPQKNTEAFF. CDR3 DNA: TGTGCCAGCAGCCAAGAATGGCCGCAGAAGAACACTGAAGCTTTCTTT.

The chain carries TRBV5-4 and TRBJ1-1; TRBD1 matches 7 bases. V was pared by 4 bases and J by 4 bases, with 13 bases of the junction left unmatched. Germline values: CDR1 SGHNT, CDR2 YYREEE (reference sequence). CDR3 length: 16 amino acids. The CDR3 loop is CASSPGRQGGVTEAFF. CDR3 sequence (DNA): TGTGCCAGCAGCCCGGGTCGACAGGGAGGGGTCACTGAAGCTTTCTTT.

The rearrangement links TRBV27 to TRBJ1-5; 8 bases agree with TRBD1. Germline CDR1 MNHEY, CDR2 SMNVEV (reference sequence). The CDR3 consists of 18 residues. Trimming cost V 4 bases and J 2 bases; bases outside gene matches: 13. In DNA form, the CDR3 reads TGTGCCAGCAGTTCATTCTCGGGACAGGAGCTGGGCAATCAGCCCCAGCATTTT. Residues: CASSSFSGQELGNQPQHF.

This chain links TRBV7-9 with TRBJ1-4; TRBD1 might be the D (5 bases). Trimming pared 1 base from V and 8 bases from J, leaving 17 bases between. This CDR3 contains 16 residues. Germline CDR1 and CDR2: SEHNR and FQNEAQ (reference sequence). The CDR3: CASSLGEARAGEKLFF. The CDR3 DNA sequence: TGTGCCAGCAGCTTAGGCGAGGCCAGGGCGGGAGAAAAACTGTTTTTT.

The genes are TRBV4-1 and TRBJ2-7; 9 nucleotides line up with TRBD1. CDR1 and CDR2 (germline): MGHRA, YSYEKL. The CDR3 is 16 amino acids. J was trimmed by 3 bases and V by 2 bases; bases with no gene match: 8. The CDR3 loop is CASSQPHRDRVYEQYF. CDR3 coding DNA: TGCGCCAGCAGCCAACCACACCGGGACAGGGTCTACGAGCAGTACTTC.

CDR3 sequence: CASSRGGDTEAFF. For the CDR3, the DNA is TGTGCCAGTAGTAGGGGAGGGGACACTGAAGCTTTCTTT. The chain is built from TRBV19 and TRBJ1-1; a possible D gene is TRBD1 (5 bases). Trimming left V 4 bases short and J 3 bases short, with 9 bases between. The CDR3 has 13 amino acids. From germline, CDR1 is LNHDA and CDR2 SQIVND (reference sequence).

J is TRBJ2-7 and V is TRBV5-1; D is undetermined. Trimming removed 3 bases at V and 0 bases at J, with 10 bases between. The CDR3 is made up of 14 amino acids. Germline V CDR1 and CDR2: SGHRS, YFSETQ. The CDR3, as DNA: TGCGCCAGCAGCTCGACCCTCTACTCCTACGAGCAGTACTTC. It specifies CASSSTLYSYEQYF. The whole variable domain, remainder taken from reference TRBV5-1 and TRBJ2-7, is KAGVTQTPRYLIKTRGQQVTLSCSPISGHRSVSWYQQTPGQGLQFLFEYFSETQRNKGNFPGRFSGRQFSNSRSEMNVSTLELGDSALYLCASSSTLYSYEQYFGPGTRLTVT.

V gene TRBV3-1 (or the pseudogene TRBV3-2) combines with J gene TRBJ1-1; D is perhaps TRBD1 (6 bases). The V end lost 5 bases, the J end lost 1 base, and 8 bases lay between the germline ends. The CDR3 runs 13 residues. The germline gives CDR1 LGHDT, CDR2 YNNKEL (reference sequence). CDR3 in amino acids: CASSWDKNTEAFF. CDR3 coding DNA: TGTGCCAGCAGCTGGGACAAGAACACTGAAGCTTTCTTT.

J is TRBJ2-3 and V is TRBV6-5; D possibly corresponds to TRBD1 (6 bases). The CDR3 totals 13 residues. The V end lost 6 bases, the J end lost 0 bases, and 7 bases lay between the germline ends. Germline lookup yields CDR1 MNHEY and CDR2 SVGAGI. The CDR3 is CASRDRSTDTQYF. CDR3 coding DNA: TGTGCCAGCAGGGACAGAAGCACAGATACGCAGTATTTT.

The chain uses TRBV9 and TRBJ2-1; 8 bases fit TRBD1. With 1 base clipped from V and 6 bases from J, the junction kept 9 bases outside the gene matches. In germline, CDR1 is SGDLS, CDR2 YYNGEE. The CDR3 is 16 residues long. The CDR3 DNA sequence: TGTGCCAGCAGCGTACCGGACAGGGCAAGGACCAATGAGCAGTTCTTC. Its translation is CASSVPDRARTNEQFF.

CDR3 loop: CASRDQRKSSYEQYF. The CDR3 DNA reads TGTGCCAGTAGAGACCAGCGGAAGAGCTCCTACGAGCAGTACTTC. The rearrangement links TRBV6-1 to TRBJ2-7, with a possible D match to TRBD2 (5 bases). Germline V lookup: CDR1 MNHNS, CDR2 SASEGT. V was pared by 9 bases and J by 0 bases, with 18 bases between. The CDR3 has 15 residues.

The V gene is TRBV5-4, the J gene TRBJ2-2; D is unresolved. Deletions cut 0 bases from V and 6 bases from J, with 3 bases between. Germline V gene sequence: CDR1 SGHNT, CDR2 YYREEE (reference sequence). CDR3 length equals 12 residues. The CDR3 coding sequence is TGTGCCAGCAGCTTGGTTTCCGGGGAGCTGTTTTTT. Its protein product is CASSLVSGELFF.

The J gene is TRBJ2-7, the V gene TRBV19, with 12 bases lining up with TRBD1. The CDR3 spans 15 residues. Trimming removed 6 bases from V and 5 bases from J; junction bases left unmatched: 8. The germline CDR1 and CDR2 sequences are LNHDA and SQIVND (reference sequence). CDR3 loop: CASSNTGTGGDEQYF. CDR3 in DNA: TGTGCCAGTAGCAATACCGGGACAGGGGGCGACGAGCAGTACTTC.

The chain has TRBV24-1 and TRBJ1-5; the match to TRBD1 covers 8 bases. Looked up from germline, CDR1 is KGHDR and CDR2 is SFDVKD. The CDR3 runs to 14 residues. Trimming at V came to 7 bases and at J to 5 bases, leaving 6 bases not matched to a gene. CDR3 DNA: TGTGCCACCAGCGGGACAGGTACGTATCAGCCCCAGCATTTT. Protein: CATSGTGTYQPQHF.

This sequence joins TRBV15 and TRBJ1-1, with unresolved D. V lost 0 bases and J lost 2, with 4 bases in between. The germline gives CDR1 LNHNV, CDR2 YYDKDF (reference sequence). This CDR3 has 13 amino acids. CDR3 DNA: TGTGCCACCAGCAGAGAAATAAACACTGAAGCTTTCTTT. Translation: CATSREINTEAFF.

In its sample, this clone was seen a few times. The CDR3 DNA follows: TGTGCCAGTACCCTGACAGGGGAGACTGGAAACACCATATATTTT. Its protein is CASTLTGETGNTIYF. The genes are TRBV19 and TRBJ1-3; TRBD1 matches at 8 bases. The V and J ends lost 7 bases and 2 bases, in that order; junction bases with no gene match: 7. There are 15 residues in the CDR3. Per the germline V gene, CDR1 is LNHDA and CDR2 is SQIVND (reference sequence).

The rearrangement uses TRBV19 and TRBJ2-1; D unresolved. The CDR3 extends over 15 amino acids. Trimming pared 1 base from V and 5 bases from J, leaving 12 bases between. Germline V lookup: CDR1 LNHDA, CDR2 SQIVND (reference sequence). The CDR3 nucleotides are TGTGCCAGTAGTATAGGAGACCCCCCCAACAATGAGCAGTTCTTC. Translating it yields CASSIGDPPNNEQFF. The variable domain in full, with the rest retrieved from reference TRBV19 and TRBJ2-1, is DGGITQSPKYLFRKEGQNVTLSCEQNLNHDAMYWYRQDPGQGLRLIYYSQIVNDFQKGDIAEGYSVSREKKESFPLTVTSAQKNPTAFYLCASSIGDPPNNEQFFGPGTRLTVL.